This T cell receptor beta chain was sequenced for a study of PD-1 blockade in mismatch repair-deficient tumors. The wider study: Patients had approximately 11 mismatch repair-deficient cancer types and were previously treated and progressing.

The table came from immunoSEQ multiplex PCR; TCRdb's copy has only in-frame clones and leaves some out. The sample yields 100,000 to 150,000 clones, more than 85% seen once. In regard to this clone: Its matching antigen is unknown.

Looked up from germline, CDR1 is LNHNV and CDR2 is YYDKDF (reference sequence). Trimming removed 1 base from V and 4 bases from J, with 23 bases in between. The CDR3 consists of 18 residues. Study outcomes and limitations: After pembrolizumab, tumor-resident clones rose rapidly, then generally contracted before radiologic responses.

Mismatch repair deficiency was confirmed in all patients, by PCR or immunohistochemistry. The TCR-sequenced patients were a few responders to pembrolizumab. The origin of this receptor is an adult with mismatch repair-deficient cancer. Sequencing used peripheral blood, obtained 44 weeks after starting pembrolizumab. The rearrangement uses TRBV15 and TRBJ2-7; D gene unclear. CDR3 DNA: TGTGCCACCAGCAGAGGTGTGGAAGTCCTGCTTGGATCTTACGAGCAGTACTTC. Translation gives CATSRGVEVLLGSYEQYF.